The 24 T cell receptor beta chains listed next were all sequenced from one sample in a study of T cells in Graves' hyperthyroidism and ophthalmopathy. Amplification of TCR beta CDR3 regions was performed using RNA transcripts as template. First-round RT-PCR targeting the TCR CDR3 was performed with the HTBI primer set. TCRdb re-called the multiplex PCR reads through MiXCR, storing one row per CDR3 protein. This sample has roughly 380,000 distinct CDR3 sequences, with approximately 13% found just once. Sequencing was carried out using blood. These receptors were taken from a woman between 55 and 75 years old with Graves' hyperthyroidism.

The chain has TRBV19 and TRBJ2-1; TRBD2 agrees at 9 bases. The CDR3 has 16 amino acids. CDR1 LNHDA and CDR2 SQIVND come from the germline V gene (reference sequence). The J segment lost 5 bases and the V segment lost 1 base, leaving 6 bases of the junction unmatched. CDR3 DNA sequence: TGTGCCAGTAGTATAGTGAGCGGGAGGTTCCACAATGAGCAGTTCTTC. It encodes CASSIVSGRFHNEQFF.

V gene TRBV9 combines with J gene TRBJ2-7, with 9 bases that match TRBD2. V shed 2 bases, J shed 0 bases, and the junction held 3 bases outside the gene matches. The CDR3 is 15 residues long. The germline CDR1 and CDR2 sequences are SGDLS and YYNGEE. The CDR3, as DNA: TGTGCCAGCAGCGTTGGCGGGAGGGCCTCCTACGAGCAGTACTTC. Amino acid sequence: CASSVGGRASYEQYF.

This clonotype came up many times. This rearrangement joins TRBV6-1 to TRBJ1-3, with D perhaps matching TRBD1 (5 bases). V lost 3 bases, J lost 0 bases, and 12 bases lay in between. CDR1 and CDR2 from the germline V gene are MNHNS and SASEGT. The CDR3 loop spans 16 amino acids. In DNA, the CDR3 is TGTGCCAGCAGTGATAACGCAGGGACCTCTGGAAACACCATATATTTT. Amino acids: CASSDNAGTSGNTIYF.

This clonotype was observed at least ten times. The chain carries TRBV24-1 and TRBJ2-2; D might be TRBD1 (6 bases). The length of the CDR3 is 17 residues. Germline CDR1 is KGHDR and CDR2 is SFDVKD. V lost 1 base and J 5 bases, leaving 16 bases between the germline ends. CDR3 protein: CATSDFPRTDHTGELFF. As DNA, the CDR3 is TGTGCCACCAGTGATTTCCCCCGGACAGACCATACCGGGGAGCTGTTTTTT.

For this clonotype: The junction departs from germline at one end; a sequencing error may be responsible. The chain carries TRBV3-1 and TRBJ2-3; TRBD2 matches at 16 bases. The germline V gene encodes CDR1 LGHDT and CDR2 YNNKEL (reference sequence). The CDR3 loop spans 17 amino acids. In DNA form, the CDR3 reads TGTGCCAGCAAGGGACTAGCGGGAGGGCCTGGCACAGATGCGCAGTATTTT. Its protein is CASKGLAGGPGTDAQYF.

This clonotype was recorded at least ten times. This chain uses TRBV6-5 with TRBJ2-7; D could derive from TRBD1 or TRBD2 (5 bases each). In germline, CDR1 is MNHEY, CDR2 SVGAGI. The germline V and J ends were trimmed by 2 bases and 4 bases, with 12 bases remaining between them. This CDR3 has 14 residues. In nucleotides, the CDR3 is TGTGCCAGCAGTTACAGAGGGGCGGGTTACGAGCAGTACTTC. The encoded protein is CASSYRGAGYEQYF.

The rearrangement joins TRBV7-9 to TRBJ2-1; 9 bases map to TRBD1. The V gene end was trimmed by 4 bases and the J gene end by 12 bases; junction bases not matched to a gene: 1. Germline V gives CDR1 SEHNR, CDR2 FQNEAQ (reference sequence). This CDR3 is built from 11 residues. The chain's CDR3 is CASSSGQGQFF. In DNA form, the CDR3 reads TGTGCCAGCAGCTCGGGACAGGGGCAGTTCTTC.

The chain links TRBV5-1 to TRBJ2-5, with TRBD1 matching over 9 bases. CDR3 length: 13 residues. Per the germline V gene, CDR1 is SGHRS and CDR2 is YFSETQ. The V and J ends lost 3 bases and 6 bases, in that order; junction bases with no gene match: 3. Here the CDR3 DNA reads TGCGCCAGCAGCTGGGGGACAGGGCAGACCCAGTACTTC. It yields the protein CASSWGTGQTQYF.

The chain combines TRBV25-1 with TRBJ2-1, with 7 bases identical to TRBD2. The V segment lost 3 bases and the J segment 8 bases; nucleotides outside the gene matches: 4. Germline-derived CDR1 and CDR2 are MGHDK and SYGVNS. The CDR3 runs to 13 residues. This chain's CDR3 is CASSDHRGDEQFF. DNA of the CDR3: TGTGCCAGCAGTGACCACCGGGGGGATGAGCAGTTCTTC.

This clonotype was counted at least ten times. The V and J genes are TRBV27 and TRBJ2-1, with 11 nucleotides matching TRBD2. J was trimmed by 12 bases and V by 7 bases; bases with no gene match: 8. CDR3 length: 13 amino acids. From germline, CDR1 is MNHEY and CDR2 SMNVEV (reference sequence). The CDR3 nucleotides are TGTGCCAGCAATAGCGGGAGGGCCATGGGGCAGTTCTTC. Translated, it gives CASNSGRAMGQFF.

The chain couples TRBV7-3 to TRBJ2-5; 7 nucleotides match TRBD2. The V gene's germline CDR1 is SGHTA and CDR2 FQGTGA. CDR3 length: 15 amino acids. Trimming took 3 bases from V and 2 from J; bases not matched to a gene: 6. DNA of the CDR3: TGTGCCAGCAGCTTTTTTGGGGGGGGGCAAGAGACCCAGTACTTC. Translation: CASSFFGGGQETQYF.

Ten or more counts support this clonotype. This chain joins TRBV28 and TRBJ1-6; 8 nucleotides match TRBD1. The CDR3 extends over 14 amino acids. Trimming cost V 6 bases and J 10 bases; bases outside gene matches: 8. Germline lookup yields CDR1 MDHEN and CDR2 SYDVKM. The DNA for the CDR3 is TGTGCCAGCAGCCAGGGACAGGTATCGTCACCCCTCCACTTT. It specifies CASSQGQVSSPLHF.

This clonotype was detected ten times or more. This sequence joins TRBV7-3 and TRBJ2-3; tentatively, D is TRBD1 or TRBD2 (5 bases each). The germline V gene has CDR1 SGHTA and CDR2 FQGTGA. This CDR3 is 15 amino acids long. V was trimmed by 2 bases and J by 2 bases, leaving 11 bases between them. The CDR3 nucleotides read TGTGCCAGCAGCTTAGCCCCGGGGCCCACAGATACGCAGTATTTT. This codes for CASSLAPGPTDTQYF.

V and J are TRBV7-9 and TRBJ2-1; 7 bases match TRBD2. This CDR3 contains 13 residues. From germline, CDR1 is SEHNR and CDR2 FQNEAQ (reference sequence). The CDR3 sequence: CAWRERSYNEQFF. The CDR3 DNA is TGTGCTTGGCGGGAGCGATCCTACAATGAGCAGTTCTTC.

This clonotype occurred many times. V and J are TRBV30 and TRBJ1-4; 9 nucleotides agree with TRBD1. Looked up from germline, CDR1 is GTSNPN and CDR2 is SVGIG (reference sequence). The V segment lost 2 bases and the J segment 5 bases; nucleotides outside the gene matches: 3. This CDR3 is 14 amino acids long. CDR3 sequence: CAWSQGQGNEKLFF. In DNA, the CDR3 is TGTGCCTGGAGTCAGGGACAGGGAAATGAAAAACTGTTTTTT. The complete variable domain, with remaining parts taken from reference TRBV30 and TRBJ1-4, reads SQTIHQWPATLVQPVGSPLSLECTVEGTSNPNLYWYRQAAGRGLQLLFYSVGIGQISSEVPQNLSASRPQDRQFILSSKKLLLSDSGFYLCAWSQGQGNEKLFFGSGTQLSVL.

This clonotype was picked up a small number of times. The chain's CDR3 is CASSYPGRYNEQFF. CDR3 in DNA: TGTGCCAGCAGTTACCCAGGACGTTACAATGAGCAGTTCTTC. This chain connects TRBV6-5 to TRBJ2-1; D call uncertain. Germline CDR1 is MNHEY and CDR2 is SVGAGI. The CDR3 covers 14 residues. Trimming removed 2 bases at V and 4 bases at J, with 9 bases between.

This clonotype was observed many times. V and J are TRBV12-3 or TRBV12-4 and TRBJ2-5; D uncertain. The V gene lost 1 base and the J gene lost 5 bases, with 8 bases spanning the gap. The CDR3 sequence is 13 residues long. CDR3 residues: CASSLGVRETQYF. CDR3 DNA: TGTGCCAGCAGTTTAGGGGTGCGGGAGACCCAGTACTTC.

Ten or more counts support this clonotype. The chain recombines TRBV5-1 with TRBJ2-1, with 7 positions matching TRBD2. This CDR3 spans 15 amino acids. Germline V gene data show CDR1 as SGHRS and CDR2 as YFSETQ. V shed 4 bases and J 5 bases; nucleotides not matched to a gene: 9. The CDR3 sequence: CASSPLAGADNEQFF. For the CDR3, the DNA is TGCGCCAGCAGCCCCCTTGCGGGAGCTGACAATGAGCAGTTCTTC.

This clonotype showed up many times. The chain has TRBV27 and TRBJ2-3; D not resolved. The V gene lost 3 bases and the J gene lost 2 bases, with 9 bases spanning the gap. Per the germline V gene, CDR1 is MNHEY and CDR2 is SMNVEV (reference sequence). This CDR3 spans 14 amino acids. The CDR3 sequence is CASSFLPATDTQYF. In DNA form, the CDR3 reads TGTGCCAGCAGTTTTTTACCAGCCACAGATACGCAGTATTTT.

The table lists this clonotype with many counts. V is TRBV20-1 and J is TRBJ2-7, with D possibly being TRBD1 (5 bases). CDR3 size: 12 residues. Looked up from germline, CDR1 is DFQATT and CDR2 is SNEGSKA (reference sequence). Trimming took off 3 bases at V and 4 bases at J, with 10 bases between the two ends. The CDR3 is CSASIGVYEQYF. The DNA of the CDR3 is TGCAGTGCTAGTATAGGGGTATACGAGCAGTACTTC.

This clonotype was picked up a small number of times. The rearrangement links TRBV18 to TRBJ1-1, with TRBD1 matching over 7 bases. Germline assignment: CDR1 KGHSH and CDR2 LQKENI. Losses at the gene ends were 3 bases for V and 3 bases for J; bases not matched to a gene: 7. The CDR3 loop spans 15 amino acids. Here the CDR3 reads CASSPREGADTEAFF. The CDR3 DNA is TGTGCCAGCTCACCGCGGGAGGGGGCAGACACTGAAGCTTTCTTT. The full variable domain, rest sourced from reference TRBV18 and TRBJ1-1, is NAGVMQNPRHLVRRRGQEARLRCSPMKGHSHVYWYRQLPEEGLKFMVYLQKENIIDESGMPKERFSAEFPKEGPSILRIQQVVRGDSAAYFCASSPREGADTEAFFGQGTRLTVV.

This clonotype showed up just a few times. This may be a read error, as it is one base from a much larger clone. The rearrangement links TRBV7-2 to TRBJ2-7; D unresolved. Between the trimmed V and J ends, which lost 3 bases and 0 bases, there was a span of 6 bases. This CDR3 is 13 amino acids long. Germline V gene sequence: CDR1 SGHTA, CDR2 FQGNSA. The CDR3 DNA follows: TGTGCCAGCAGCTTGGACCACTCCTACGAGCAGTACTTC. Translation gives CASSLDHSYEQYF.

This clonotype was seen ten or more times. The rearrangement joins TRBV7-2 to TRBJ2-5; perhaps D is TRBD1 or TRBD2 (5 bases each). V lost 1 base and J 6 bases, leaving 18 bases between the germline ends. The germline CDR1 and CDR2 sequences are SGHTA and FQGNSA. The CDR3 runs 16 residues. CDR3 DNA sequence: TGTGCCAGCAGCTTAGTACCGGGACGCCCTTCGAAGACCCAGTACTTC. Residues: CASSLVPGRPSKTQYF.

This clonotype was seen ten or more times. The chain has TRBV2 and TRBJ2-5, with D tentatively TRBD2 (6 bases). V was trimmed by 6 bases and J by 6 bases, leaving 17 bases between them. Germline V gene data show CDR1 as SNHLY and CDR2 as FYNNEI. There are 14 residues in the CDR3. The CDR3 region is CASSQEGSAKTQYF. DNA for the CDR3: TGTGCCAGCAGCCAGGAGGGAAGTGCAAAGACCCAGTACTTC. Variable domain in full (rest from reference TRBV2 and TRBJ2-5): EPEVTQTPSHQVTQMGQEVILRCVPISNHLYFYWYRQILGQKVEFLVSFYNNEISEKSEIFDDQFSVERPDGSNFTLKIRSTKLEDSAMYFCASSQEGSAKTQYFGPGTRLLVL.